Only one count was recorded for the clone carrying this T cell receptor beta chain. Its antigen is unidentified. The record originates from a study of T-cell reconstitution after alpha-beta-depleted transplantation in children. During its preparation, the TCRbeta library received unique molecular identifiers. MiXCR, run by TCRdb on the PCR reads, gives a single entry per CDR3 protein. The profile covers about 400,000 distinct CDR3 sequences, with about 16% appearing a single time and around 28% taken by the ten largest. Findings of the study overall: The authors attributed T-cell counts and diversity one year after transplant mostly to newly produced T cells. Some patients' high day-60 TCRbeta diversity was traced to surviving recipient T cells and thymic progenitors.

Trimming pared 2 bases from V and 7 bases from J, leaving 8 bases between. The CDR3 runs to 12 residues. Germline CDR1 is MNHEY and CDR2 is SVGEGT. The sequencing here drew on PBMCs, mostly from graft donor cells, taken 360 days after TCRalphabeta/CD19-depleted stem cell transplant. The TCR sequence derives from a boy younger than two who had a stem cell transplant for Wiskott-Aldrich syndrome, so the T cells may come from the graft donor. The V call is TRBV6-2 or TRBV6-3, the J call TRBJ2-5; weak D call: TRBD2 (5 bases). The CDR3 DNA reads TGTGCCAGCAGTTACCCCGCGGGGACCCAGTACTTC. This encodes CASSYPAGTQYF.